This entry describes one T cell receptor beta chain. The CDR3 spans 16 residues. Per germline, CDR1 SGHTA and CDR2 FQGNSA. V was trimmed by 2 bases and J by 0 bases, leaving 13 bases between them. These data are taken from a study of blood T cell repertoires in COVID-19. Across the whole study: COVID-19 samples collected from the United States, Italy and Spain covered acute and convalescent phases.

Clones were sequenced by immunoSEQ multiplex PCR, and TCRdb holds only the in-frame ones, with some missing. The sample includes 25,000 to 30,000 clones, roughly 90% of them seen just once. Sequencing used peripheral blood. The sequence derives from a human donor in a cohort sampled during active COVID-19. V gene TRBV7-2 combines with J gene TRBJ2-5; D unresolved. CDR3 bases: TGTGCCAGCAGCTTAAACTTCCCTGAGTACCAAGAGACCCAGTACTTC. This sequence encodes CASSLNFPEYQETQYF.